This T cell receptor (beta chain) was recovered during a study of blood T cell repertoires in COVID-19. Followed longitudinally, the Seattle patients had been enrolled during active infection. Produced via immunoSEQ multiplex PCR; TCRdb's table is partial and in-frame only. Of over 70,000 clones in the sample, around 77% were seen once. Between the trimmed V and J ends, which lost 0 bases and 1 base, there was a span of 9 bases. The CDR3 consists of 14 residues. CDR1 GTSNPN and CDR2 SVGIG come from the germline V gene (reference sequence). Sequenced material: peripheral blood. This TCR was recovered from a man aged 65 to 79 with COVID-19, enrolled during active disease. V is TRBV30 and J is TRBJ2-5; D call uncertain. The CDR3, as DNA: TGTGCCTGGAGTGTTAAACAGAGCCAAGAGACCCAGTACTTC. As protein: CAWSVKQSQETQYF.